The source of this TCR beta chain is a study of OX40 agonist ivuxolimab in advanced cancers. If patients had autoimmune disease history or systemic immunosuppression, they were excluded. Baseline, cycle 4 day 1, and cycle 7 day 1 were the blood sampling points. Of note for this clone: Its antigen is unknown.

The assay was immunoSEQ multiplex PCR, and TCRdb's table has in-frame clones only and misses some. In the table there are roughly 61,000 clones, more than 80% of which are singletons. The CDR3 extends over 12 amino acids. The V gene lost 9 bases and the J gene lost 8 bases, with 13 bases spanning the gap. Germline CDR1 LNHDA, CDR2 SQIVND (reference sequence). Whole-study findings and limits: Also showing low normalized T-cell clonal expansion were some of the nonresponders.

The chain uses TRBV19 and TRBJ1-4; D is undetermined. The receptor comes from an adult with an advanced solid tumor such as melanoma, head and neck, liver or kidney cancer. The sample here was CD4+ or CD8+ T cells sorted from blood, taken in a trial of the OX40 agonist ivuxolimab. DNA for the CDR3: TGTGCCAGAAGAAGAGAAAGCGAAAAACTGTTTTTT. It encodes CARRRESEKLFF.